This T cell receptor (beta chain) was sequenced in a study of blood T cell repertoires in COVID-19. Study at large: T cells, B-cell-depleted T cells, or PBMCs provided the cDNA or gDNA that served as material.

Per the original methods: Researchers report that nucleated cell counts were estimated from reference gene primer amplification. Clones were read by immunoSEQ multiplex PCR, and TCRdb kept only the in-frame ones, dropping some. Clone size and the V and J calls come from that table; the DNA yielded D and trimming. The table has hundreds of thousands of clones, around 84% seen once; the top ten hold about a sixth. Germline-derived CDR1 and CDR2 are MNHEY and SVGEGT. Trimming took off 5 bases at V and 4 bases at J, with 11 bases between the two ends. The CDR3 covers 13 residues. The sequence derives from a woman older than 75 with active or convalescent COVID-19. This sequence joins TRBV6-2 or TRBV6-3 and TRBJ1-2; D call uncertain. The material sequenced was peripheral blood. The CDR3, as DNA: TGTGCCAGCAGTAACCCCGGGATCTATGGCTACACCTTC. Its translation: CASSNPGIYGYTF.